These T cell receptor beta chains were read from a single sample in a study of blood T cell repertoires in COVID-19. The assay was immunoSEQ multiplex PCR, and TCRdb's table has in-frame clones only and misses some. This table has around 63,000 clones, 65% to 85% appearing once. The sequenced material came from peripheral blood. These receptors were collected from a man aged 55 to 69 with acute or convalescent COVID-19. CDR3s include the opening cysteine and the closing phenylalanine or tryptophan. Fields, in order: V gene, clone size, D gene, J gene, CDR3 DNA, CDR3 protein. The D gene is left open where the match is weak. Not all rows give a size; the values are once, few, many and, for expanded clones, a class.

v_gene: TRBV23-1; abundance: NA; d_gene: NA; j_gene: TRBJ2-7; CDR3nt: TGCGCCAGCAGTCCCAGTAAGTGCTACGAGCAGTACTTC; CDR3aa: CASSPSKCYEQYF
v_gene: TRBV7-9; abundance: NA; d_gene: TRBD1; j_gene: TRBJ1-5; CDR3nt: TGTGCCAGCAGCCCGACAGGGGCCAATCAGCCCCAGCATTTT; CDR3aa: CASSPTGANQPQHF
v_gene: TRBV5-1; abundance: NA; d_gene: TRBD2; j_gene: TRBJ2-1; CDR3nt: TGCGCCAGCAATCCCAGCGGGGTCTACAATGAGCAGTTCTTC; CDR3aa: CASNPSGVYNEQFF
v_gene: TRBV18; abundance: NA; d_gene: NA; j_gene: TRBJ2-7; CDR3nt: TGTGCCAGCTCACCCCCCAGCGGCTACGAGCAGTACTTC; CDR3aa: CASSPPSGYEQYF
v_gene: TRBV5-8; abundance: NA; d_gene: NA; j_gene: TRBJ2-1; CDR3nt: TGTGCCAGCAGCTTAGGAGGGGCCTCCTACAATGAGCAGTTCTTC; CDR3aa: CASSLGGASYNEQFF
v_gene: TRBV2; abundance: NA; d_gene: NA; j_gene: TRBJ2-7; CDR3nt: TGTGCCAGCCGGCAGGGGAGCTCCTACGAGCAGTACTTC; CDR3aa: CASRQGSSYEQYF
v_gene: TRBV10-3; abundance: NA; d_gene: NA; j_gene: TRBJ2-3; CDR3nt: TGTGCCACCGCCAGGGGCGCAACAGATACGCAGTATTTT; CDR3aa: CATARGATDTQYF
v_gene: TRBV15; abundance: NA; d_gene: NA; j_gene: TRBJ1-5; CDR3nt: TGTGCCACCAGCACCCAGGGGAATCAGCCCCAGCATTTT; CDR3aa: CATSTQGNQPQHF
v_gene: TRBV19; abundance: few; d_gene: TRBD1; j_gene: TRBJ2-7; CDR3nt: TGTGCCAGTAGTATCGGGACAGGGAGCTCCTACGAGCAGTACTTC; CDR3aa: CASSIGTGSSYEQYF
v_gene: TRBV30; abundance: NA; d_gene: TRBD1; j_gene: TRBJ1-3; CDR3nt: TGTGCCTGGAAGGGACAGGGGGCATTCCGCTCTGGAAACACCATATATTTT; CDR3aa: CAWKGQGAFRSGNTIYF
v_gene: TRBV9; abundance: NA; d_gene: TRBD1; j_gene: TRBJ2-7; CDR3nt: TGTGCCAGCAGCGTGGGGCCGGGACAGGGGGCGTACGAGCAGTACTTC; CDR3aa: CASSVGPGQGAYEQYF
v_gene: TRBV27; abundance: NA; d_gene: NA; j_gene: TRBJ2-3; CDR3nt: TGTGCCAGCAGACCGGACAGGGGGATAGCGGGGGTCACAGATACGCAGTATTTT; CDR3aa: CASRPDRGIAGVTDTQYF
v_gene: TRBV5-4; abundance: once; d_gene: NA; j_gene: TRBJ2-1; CDR3nt: TGTGCCAGCAGCTTGTGGAGCAGGGATGAGCAGTTCTTC; CDR3aa: CASSLWSRDEQFF
v_gene: TRBV19; abundance: NA; d_gene: TRBD1; j_gene: TRBJ1-5; CDR3nt: TGTGCCACCACGAAGACAGGGGGCAATCAGCCCCAGCATTTT; CDR3aa: CATTKTGGNQPQHF
v_gene: TRBV27; abundance: NA; d_gene: TRBD2; j_gene: TRBJ2-7; CDR3nt: TGTGCCAGCAGTCCCTTAAGACTAGCGGGGGTTCCCTACGAGCAGTACTTC; CDR3aa: CASSPLRLAGVPYEQYF
v_gene: TRBV12-3/TRBV12-4; abundance: NA; d_gene: TRBD1; j_gene: TRBJ1-1; CDR3nt: TGTGCCAGCAGTTTGACAGGGCCGACTGAAGCTTTCTTT; CDR3aa: CASSLTGPTEAFF
v_gene: TRBV9; abundance: NA; d_gene: NA; j_gene: TRBJ1-1; CDR3nt: TGTGCCAGTGGAGGGGCCCCCGGGGTAGCTTTCTTT; CDR3aa: CASGGAPGVAFF
v_gene: TRBV7-2; abundance: few; d_gene: NA; j_gene: TRBJ2-5; CDR3nt: TGTGCCAGCAGCCCAACAGGGTTTCAAGAGACCCAGTACTTC; CDR3aa: CASSPTGFQETQYF
v_gene: TRBV4-2; abundance: NA; d_gene: TRBD2; j_gene: TRBJ2-7; CDR3nt: TGTGCCAGCAGCCAAGATAGTCCGGGACTAGCGGGGACCTACGAGCAGTACTTC; CDR3aa: CASSQDSPGLAGTYEQYF
v_gene: TRBV15; abundance: NA; d_gene: TRBD2; j_gene: TRBJ2-1; CDR3nt: TGTGCCACCAGTGAAGATAGCGGGGGGCGCAATGAGCAGTTCTTC; CDR3aa: CATSEDSGGRNEQFF
v_gene: TRBV19; abundance: NA; d_gene: TRBD2; j_gene: TRBJ2-3; CDR3nt: TGTGCCAGCAAGCGGGGGCCAAACACAGATACGCAGTATTTT; CDR3aa: CASKRGPNTDTQYF
v_gene: TRBV9; abundance: NA; d_gene: NA; j_gene: TRBJ2-7; CDR3nt: TGTGCCAGCAGCGTAACAGGCAGCTCCTACGAGCAGTACTTC; CDR3aa: CASSVTGSSYEQYF
v_gene: TRBV5-6; abundance: NA; d_gene: TRBD1; j_gene: TRBJ2-5; CDR3nt: TGTGCCAGCAGCCCAGGACAGGGGGCTTTGAAGACCCAGTACTTC; CDR3aa: CASSPGQGALKTQYF
v_gene: TRBV5-1; abundance: few; d_gene: TRBD2; j_gene: TRBJ2-3; CDR3nt: TGCGCCAGCAGCTCAGCTAGCGGGGTAGTCGATACGCAGTATTTT; CDR3aa: CASSSASGVVDTQYF
v_gene: TRBV6-6; abundance: NA; d_gene: TRBD1; j_gene: TRBJ1-5; CDR3nt: TGTGCCAGCAGTTACCCGGGACAGGGGGCTGATCAGCCCCAGCATTTT; CDR3aa: CASSYPGQGADQPQHF
v_gene: TRBV28; abundance: NA; d_gene: TRBD1; j_gene: TRBJ1-5; CDR3nt: TGTGCCAGCAGTTCCATCACTAGTAGGGACAGGGGTGGGCCCCAGCATTTT; CDR3aa: CASSSITSRDRGGPQHF
v_gene: TRBV3-1/TRBV3-2; abundance: once; d_gene: NA; j_gene: TRBJ2-7; CDR3nt: TGTGCCAGCAGCCAAGACGCGGGATTCTCCTACGAGCAGTACTTC; CDR3aa: CASSQDAGFSYEQYF
v_gene: TRBV6-5; abundance: NA; d_gene: NA; j_gene: TRBJ1-1; CDR3nt: TGTGCCAGCAGTTACCGTATCGAGGGTATGAACACTGAAGCTTTCTTT; CDR3aa: CASSYRIEGMNTEAFF
v_gene: TRBV5-6; abundance: NA; d_gene: NA; j_gene: TRBJ2-7; CDR3nt: TGTGCCAGCAGCGCAGTAGGAAGGCTAGCTCCCCTCGAGCAGTACTTC; CDR3aa: CASSAVGRLAPLEQYF
v_gene: TRBV3-1/TRBV3-2; abundance: few; d_gene: NA; j_gene: TRBJ2-7; CDR3nt: TGTGCCAGCAGCCAAGCCGCAGGGAAGGTTTTCGAGCAGTACTTC; CDR3aa: CASSQAAGKVFEQYF
v_gene: TRBV7-2; abundance: NA; d_gene: NA; j_gene: TRBJ2-1; CDR3nt: TGTGCCAGCAGCTTAATGCCAGGCTCCTACAATGAGCAGTTCTTC; CDR3aa: CASSLMPGSYNEQFF